Each of the 21 T cell receptor beta chains below was sequenced from the same sample in a study of blood T cell repertoires in COVID-19. Here immunoSEQ multiplex PCR was the method, and the copy in TCRdb shows in-frame clones only, minus some. The repertoire consists of around 260,000 clones, with roughly nine tenths occurring once and the leading ten covering approximately 4.3%. The specimen was peripheral blood. The receptors come from a man aged 55 to 69 who had recovered from COVID-19.

The gene calls are TRBV25-1 and TRBJ1-5; maybe TRBD1 (6 bases). Between the trimmed V and J ends, which lost 6 bases and 4 bases, there was a span of 13 bases. Germline V CDR1 and CDR2: MGHDK, SYGVNS. The CDR3 contains 14 residues. The CDR3 DNA follows: TGTGCCAGCAGGCAGACAGGTGCTAATCAGCCCCAGCATTTT. Its protein is CASRQTGANQPQHF.

The J gene is TRBJ2-1, the V gene TRBV10-3; 8 bases match TRBD2. Trimming removed 4 bases from V and 4 bases from J; junction bases left unmatched: 3. CDR1 ENHRY and CDR2 SYGVKD come from the germline V gene. The CDR3 runs 14 residues. In nucleotides, the CDR3 is TGTGCCATCAGTGCCAGCGGGGGTTACAATGAGCAGTTCTTC. Its protein product is CAISASGGYNEQFF.

The chain recombines TRBV5-1 with TRBJ1-3, with TRBD1 as a possible D gene (6 bases). The CDR3 is 17 residues long. Per germline, CDR1 SGHRS and CDR2 YFSETQ. V lost 3 bases, J lost 4 bases, and 20 bases lay in between. CDR3 bases: TGCGCCAGCAGCTCCGAAGACAGGAGAAAATCAGGAAACACCATATATTTT. This translates into CASSSEDRRKSGNTIYF.

The rearrangement joins TRBV9 to TRBJ1-3, with a possible D match to TRBD1 (6 bases). CDR1 is SGDLS, CDR2 YYNGEE, per germline. V dropped 0 bases and J dropped 4 bases, with 17 bases sitting between them. This CDR3 region has 17 residues. The CDR3 DNA sequence: TGTGCCAGCAGCGTAGCTACGGGGGGGGCGCGAGGAAACACCATATATTTT. Its protein product is CASSVATGGARGNTIYF. The entire variable domain, with the rest obtained from reference TRBV9 and TRBJ1-3, is as follows: DSGVTQTPKHLITATGQRVTLRCSPRSGDLSVYWYQQSLDQGLQFLIQYYNGEERAKGNILERFSAQQFPDLHSELNLSSLELGDSALYFCASSVATGGARGNTIYFGEGSWLTVV.

The chain uses TRBV10-3 and TRBJ1-3, with 7 bases aligning to TRBD1. The CDR3 has 17 residues. The V gene end was trimmed by 2 bases and the J gene end by 0 bases; junction bases not matched to a gene: 7. Germline V gene lookup returns CDR1 ENHRY and CDR2 SYGVKD. The chain's CDR3 is CAISEAGQANSGNTIYF. The DNA for the CDR3 is TGTGCCATCAGTGAGGCCGGACAGGCCAACTCTGGAAACACCATATATTTT.

This sequence joins TRBV7-2 and TRBJ2-1; D unclear. The germline V gene encodes CDR1 SGHTA and CDR2 FQGNSA. The V gene lost 5 bases and the J gene lost 3 bases, with 5 bases spanning the gap. The CDR3 covers 12 residues. CDR3 nucleotides: TGTGCCAGCAGCCCTAACTACAATGAGCAGTTCTTC. It encodes CASSPNYNEQFF. The whole variable domain, remainder taken from reference TRBV7-2 and TRBJ2-1, is GAGVSQSPSNKVTEKGKDVELRCDPISGHTALYWYRQSLGQGLEFLIYFQGNSAPDKSGLPSDRFSAERTGGSVSTLTIQRTQQEDSAVYLCASSPNYNEQFFGPGTRLTVL.

The chain employs TRBV27 and TRBJ2-1; possible D gene TRBD1, 6 bases. Trimming shortened V by 4 bases and J by 8 bases, and 18 bases separated the two germline ends. Germline V CDR1 and CDR2: MNHEY, SMNVEV (reference sequence). This CDR3 is built from 15 residues. The CDR3: CASSSAGEFADEQFF. The CDR3 coding sequence is TGTGCCAGCAGTTCTGCAGGGGAGTTTGCCGATGAGCAGTTCTTC.

This clone was seen a few times. The V and J genes are TRBV11-2 and TRBJ1-1; 7 bases fit TRBD1. Germline assignment: CDR1 SGHAT and CDR2 FQNNGV. V lost 6 bases and J lost 7; bases outside the gene matches: 11. The CDR3 spans 14 residues. CDR3 nucleotides: TGTGCCAGCAGGCTCTCCGACAGGGCCGGTGAAGCTTTCTTT. Protein product: CASRLSDRAGEAFF.

V and J are TRBV19 and TRBJ2-7; 9 bases match TRBD1. The CDR3 covers 14 residues. The ends lost 3 bases at V and 4 bases at J; junction bases unmatched: 4. Germline CDR1 LNHDA, CDR2 SQIVND (reference sequence). The chain's CDR3 is CASSIGDRVYEQYF. For the CDR3, the DNA is TGTGCCAGTAGTATTGGGGACAGGGTTTACGAGCAGTACTTC.

The chain couples TRBV10-3 to TRBJ2-5, with D hard to call. There are 13 residues in the CDR3. Germline lookup yields CDR1 ENHRY and CDR2 SYGVKD. V was trimmed by 5 bases and J by 0 bases, leaving 7 bases between them. The CDR3 DNA sequence: TGTGCCATCAGTCCAGCGTACCAAGAGACCCAGTACTTC. Translating it yields CAISPAYQETQYF.

This chain connects TRBV7-9 to TRBJ1-5; D call uncertain. Trimming took off 5 bases at V and 4 bases at J, with 24 bases between the two ends. CDR3 size: 18 residues. Germline V gene sequence: CDR1 SEHNR, CDR2 FQNEAQ (reference sequence). CDR3: CASSLHLDDLHANQPQHF. The CDR3 bases are TGTGCCAGCAGCCTACACCTAGATGACCTCCACGCTAATCAGCCCCAGCATTTT.

A note on this clone: One junction end does not reproduce the germline sequence, and a read error may be involved. Distinct nucleotide sequences in the sample also encode this CDR3. The chain links TRBV27 to TRBJ2-7; 8 bases are a match to TRBD1. This CDR3 contains 17 residues. Germline V lookup: CDR1 MNHEY, CDR2 SMNVEV (reference sequence). In DNA form, the CDR3 reads TGTGCCAGCAGTTTATACCCCGGGACAGGTAGACCCTACGAGCAGTATTTC. Translated, it gives CASSLYPGTGRPYEQYF.

The V and J genes are TRBV27 and TRBJ1-2, with unresolved D. The germline V gene encodes CDR1 MNHEY and CDR2 SMNVEV (reference sequence). V was trimmed by 5 bases and J by 7 bases, leaving 11 bases between them. This CDR3 comprises 12 residues. Here the CDR3 reads CASSNQVSGYTF. CDR3 bases: TGTGCCAGCAGTAACCAGGTCTCTGGCTACACCTTC.

The genes are TRBV2 and TRBJ1-5; 12 bases fit TRBD1. The germline gives CDR1 SNHLY, CDR2 FYNNEI. The CDR3 covers 18 residues. Trimming removed 5 bases from V and 0 bases from J; junction bases left unmatched: 8. This chain's CDR3 is CASSRDRGRRYSNQPQHF. The CDR3 DNA is TGTGCCAGCAGTCGGGACAGGGGGCGGAGGTATAGCAATCAGCCCCAGCATTTT.

Notes on this clone: The sample contains more than one DNA sequence encoding this CDR3. The chain combines TRBV14 with TRBJ1-1; D remains unclear. CDR1 and CDR2 (germline): SGHDN, FVKESK. V was clipped by 0 bases and J by 1 base, with 3 bases between them. This CDR3 has 13 residues. The CDR3 DNA reads as TGTGCCAGCAGCCAAGATAGGAACACTGAAGCTTTCTTT. This encodes CASSQDRNTEAFF.

V usage is TRBV21-1 and J usage is TRBJ2-7; TRBD2, as called in the table, went unchecked against the DNA. TRBV21-1 is termed a pseudogene. This CDR3 has 11 residues. The CDR3 loop reads CASTPAYEQYF. CDR3 coding DNA: TGTGCCAGCACCCCTGCCTACGAGCAGTACTTC.

The V call is TRBV23-1, the J call TRBJ1-5; 8 bases match TRBD1. TRBV23-1 is an ORF; its function is uncertain. The CDR3 spans 15 residues. J lost 6 bases, V lost 6 bases, and 10 bases had no gene match. CDR3 in amino acids: CASREAQGASQPQHF. The CDR3 bases are TGCGCCAGCAGAGAAGCCCAGGGGGCGAGTCAGCCCCAGCATTTT.

The CDR3 protein is CASSSLKTGKDQPQHF. DNA for the CDR3: TGTGCCAGCAGCTCCCTTAAGACAGGGAAGGATCAGCCCCAGCATTTT. The chain employs TRBV7-2 and TRBJ1-5; 7 bases line up with TRBD1. V lost 4 bases to trimming and J lost 5 bases; unmatched junction nucleotides: 11. Germline V gives CDR1 SGHTA, CDR2 FQGNSA. This CDR3 spans 16 amino acids.

The chain couples TRBV19 to TRBJ2-2; 7 nucleotides line up with TRBD2. Germline V CDR1 and CDR2: LNHDA, SQIVND (reference sequence). With V trimmed by 6 bases and J by 5 bases, 9 bases remained unmatched. The CDR3 consists of 15 residues. In nucleotides, the CDR3 is TGTGCCAGTAGGCCCTTGGGGGGGGGAACCGGGGAGCTGTTTTTT. Its protein product is CASRPLGGGTGELFF. The variable domain in full, with the rest retrieved from reference TRBV19 and TRBJ2-2, is DGGITQSPKYLFRKEGQNVTLSCEQNLNHDAMYWYRQDPGQGLRLIYYSQIVNDFQKGDIAEGYSVSREKKESFPLTVTSAQKNPTAFYLCASRPLGGGTGELFFGEGSRLTVL.

The chain combines TRBV5-1 with TRBJ2-2; 7 nucleotides match TRBD2. Germline loops: CDR1 SGHRS, CDR2 YFSETQ. The CDR3 is 15 amino acids. V shed 2 bases and J 6 bases; nucleotides not matched to a gene: 7. The CDR3 loop is CASSFQRGGPGELFF. The CDR3 nucleotides read TGCGCCAGCAGCTTCCAGCGCGGGGGACCCGGGGAGCTGTTTTTT.

A note on this clone: This sample also contains other DNA sequences that code for the same CDR3. The chain is built from TRBV7-2 and TRBJ2-5; 10 bases are shared with TRBD2. CDR1 is SGHTA, CDR2 FQGNSA, per germline. The V gene end was trimmed by 1 base and the J gene end by 4 bases; junction bases not matched to a gene: 0. CDR3 length: 14 residues. The CDR3 bases are TGTGCCAGCAGCTTAGGACTAGCGGGAGAGACCCAGTACTTC. Translating it yields CASSLGLAGETQYF.